These 10 T cell receptor beta chains were sequenced from one sample in a study of cytomegalovirus exposure and HLA in healthy donors. PCR involved 60 Vbeta and 13 Jbeta primers. Only in-frame clones appear in the TCRdb table, and some are missing; sequencing was by immunoSEQ multiplex PCR. In the table there are around 83,000 clones, about 77% of which are singletons. What was sequenced was PBMCs. The origin of the receptors is a male donor in good health and CMV-seropositive.

The V gene is TRBV14, the J gene TRBJ2-7, with TRBD1 matching 11 bases. The CDR3 sequence is 17 residues long. Unmatched junction bases numbered 11, after V lost 2 bases and J lost 5 bases. Per germline, CDR1 SGHDN and CDR2 FVKESK. The CDR3 spells CASSQLPRGTGGNEQYF. The DNA of the CDR3 is TGTGCCAGCAGCCAACTCCCTAGGGGGACAGGGGGTAACGAGCAGTACTTC.

The rearrangement links TRBV5-4 to TRBJ2-5; 7 bases are shared with TRBD2. The CDR3 has 15 residues. CDR1 and CDR2 from the germline V gene are SGHNT and YYREEE (reference sequence). The V and J ends lost 4 bases and 5 bases, in that order; junction bases with no gene match: 11. The CDR3 sequence is CASSLGREGRETQYF. DNA of the CDR3: TGTGCCAGCAGCCTTGGCAGGGAGGGCCGGGAGACCCAGTACTTC.

This chain joins TRBV27 and TRBJ1-5, with TRBD1 matching over 9 bases. V shed 4 bases and J 8 bases; nucleotides not matched to a gene: 12. There are 16 residues in the CDR3. The germline V gene has CDR1 MNHEY and CDR2 SMNVEV (reference sequence). Here the CDR3 reads CASSSSGTGLGEPQHF. The CDR3 DNA follows: TGTGCCAGCAGTTCCTCCGGGACAGGGTTGGGCGAGCCCCAGCATTTT.

The chain links TRBV6-1 to TRBJ1-4, with D possibly being TRBD1 (5 bases). V shed 4 bases and J shed 8 bases, with 14 bases lying between them. The CDR3 is 14 amino acids. Germline CDR1 reads MNHNS; CDR2 reads SASEGT. CDR3 in amino acids: CASSGRGVKEKLFF. The CDR3 DNA follows: TGTGCCAGCAGTGGTCGGGGGGTTAAAGAAAAACTGTTTTTT.

The chain links TRBV10-3 to TRBJ2-7; a weak D match, TRBD2 (6 bases). V was shortened by 3 bases and J by 6 bases, with 9 bases between the two germline ends. From germline, CDR1 is ENHRY and CDR2 SYGVKD. The CDR3 has 12 amino acids. Here the CDR3 reads CAISDGGGEQYF. CDR3 nucleotides: TGTGCCATCAGTGATGGGGGAGGCGAGCAGTACTTC.

V gene TRBV27 combines with J gene TRBJ2-1; D possibly corresponds to TRBD1 (5 bases). CDR1 is MNHEY and CDR2 is SMNVEV in the germline V gene (reference sequence). Trimming took off 3 bases at V and 0 bases at J, with 9 bases between the two ends. The CDR3 is 15 residues long. CDR3 residues: CASSFDRSSYNEQFF. The CDR3 DNA follows: TGTGCCAGCAGTTTTGACAGAAGCTCCTACAATGAGCAGTTCTTC.

This clone has only a few counts. The V gene is TRBV5-1, the J gene TRBJ1-1; unclear D gene. CDR3 length equals 13 residues. Trimming stripped 1 base from V and 3 bases from J, with 7 bases between. Germline-derived CDR1 and CDR2 are SGHRS and YFSETQ. The CDR3 loop reads CASSLMRDTEAFF. The CDR3, as DNA: TGCGCCAGCAGCTTGATGAGGGACACTGAAGCTTTCTTT.

The chain is built from TRBV6-1 and TRBJ1-2; no clear D gene. Trimming pared 6 bases from V and 4 bases from J, leaving 15 bases between. Germline values: CDR1 MNHNS, CDR2 SASEGT. The CDR3 has 14 residues. CDR3 bases: TGTGCCAGCAGCCCTTCGTTGAATAGCTATGGCTACACCTTC. Encoded protein: CASSPSLNSYGYTF.

This clone was counted a single time. V is TRBV28 and J is TRBJ1-2; 8 bases match TRBD1. Losses at the gene ends were 8 bases for V and 1 base for J; bases not matched to a gene: 9. The CDR3 is 15 amino acids. CDR1 is MDHEN, CDR2 SYDVKM, per germline. The CDR3 spells CASLPTGGSNYGYTF. CDR3 nucleotides: TGTGCCAGCCTCCCAACAGGGGGAAGTAACTATGGCTACACCTTC.

The CDR3 is CASSMTSGAQETQYF. CDR3 in DNA: TGTGCCAGCAGCATGACTAGCGGGGCCCAAGAGACCCAGTACTTC. This chain connects TRBV11-2 to TRBJ2-5; 11 bases agree with TRBD2. J lost 1 base, V lost 5 bases, and 3 bases had no gene match. The germline V gene encodes CDR1 SGHAT and CDR2 FQNNGV. The length of the CDR3 is 15 residues. The full variable domain, with the rest looked up from reference TRBV11-2 and TRBJ2-5, is EAGVAQSPRYKIIEKRQSVAFWCNPISGHATLYWYQQILGQGPKLLIQFQNNGVVDDSQLPKDRFSAERLKGVDSTLKIQPAKLEDSAVYLCASSMTSGAQETQYFGPGTRLLVL.